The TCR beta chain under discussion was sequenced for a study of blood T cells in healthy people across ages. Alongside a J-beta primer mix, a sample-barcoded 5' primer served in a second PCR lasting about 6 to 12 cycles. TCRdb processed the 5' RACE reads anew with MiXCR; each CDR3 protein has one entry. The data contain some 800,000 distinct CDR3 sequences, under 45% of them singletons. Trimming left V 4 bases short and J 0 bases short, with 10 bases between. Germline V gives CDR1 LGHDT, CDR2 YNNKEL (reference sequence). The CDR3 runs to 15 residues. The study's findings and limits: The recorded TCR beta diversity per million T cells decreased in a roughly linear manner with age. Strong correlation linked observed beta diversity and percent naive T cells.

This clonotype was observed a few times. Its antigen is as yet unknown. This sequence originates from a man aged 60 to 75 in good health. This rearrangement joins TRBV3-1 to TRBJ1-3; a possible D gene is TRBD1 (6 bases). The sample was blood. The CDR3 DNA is TGTGCCAGCAGCCTCGACAGGAGCTCTGGAAACACCATATATTTT. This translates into CASSLDRSSGNTIYF.